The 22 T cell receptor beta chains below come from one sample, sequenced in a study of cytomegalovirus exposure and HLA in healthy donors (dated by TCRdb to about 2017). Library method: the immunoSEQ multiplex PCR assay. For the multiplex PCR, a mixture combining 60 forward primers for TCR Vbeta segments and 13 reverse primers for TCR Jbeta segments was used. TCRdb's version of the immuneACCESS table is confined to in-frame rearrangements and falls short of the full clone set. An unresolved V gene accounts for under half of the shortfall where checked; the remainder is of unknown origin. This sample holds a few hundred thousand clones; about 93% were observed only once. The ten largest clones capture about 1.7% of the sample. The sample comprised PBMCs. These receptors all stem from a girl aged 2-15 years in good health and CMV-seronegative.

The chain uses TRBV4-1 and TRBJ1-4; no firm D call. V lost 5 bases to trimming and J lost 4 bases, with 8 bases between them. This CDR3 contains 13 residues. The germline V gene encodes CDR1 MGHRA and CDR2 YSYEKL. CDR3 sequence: CASSWGGNEKLFF. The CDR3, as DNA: TGCGCCAGCAGCTGGGGAGGTAATGAAAAACTGTTTTTT.

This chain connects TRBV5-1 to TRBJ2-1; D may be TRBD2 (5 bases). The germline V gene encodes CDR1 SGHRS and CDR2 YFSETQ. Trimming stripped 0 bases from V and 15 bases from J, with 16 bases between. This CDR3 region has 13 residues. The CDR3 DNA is TGCGCCAGCAGCTTGGAGGACCGGGATACCCGGTTCTTC. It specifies CASSLEDRDTRFF.

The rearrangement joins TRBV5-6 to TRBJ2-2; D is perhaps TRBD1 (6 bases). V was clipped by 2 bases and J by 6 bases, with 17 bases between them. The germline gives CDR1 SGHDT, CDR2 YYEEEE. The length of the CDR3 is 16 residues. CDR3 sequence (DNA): TGTGCCAGCAGCTTATTTCCAGGGGAAGGTCCCGGGGAGCTGTTTTTT. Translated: CASSLFPGEGPGELFF.

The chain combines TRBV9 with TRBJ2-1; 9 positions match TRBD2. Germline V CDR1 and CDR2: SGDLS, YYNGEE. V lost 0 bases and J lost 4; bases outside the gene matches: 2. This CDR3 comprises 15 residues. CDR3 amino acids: CASSVALAGYNEQFF. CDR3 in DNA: TGTGCCAGCAGCGTAGCGCTAGCGGGGTACAATGAGCAGTTCTTC.

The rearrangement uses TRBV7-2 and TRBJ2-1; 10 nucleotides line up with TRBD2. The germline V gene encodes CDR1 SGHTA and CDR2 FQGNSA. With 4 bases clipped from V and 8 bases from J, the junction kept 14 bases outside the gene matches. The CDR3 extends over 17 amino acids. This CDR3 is CASSSAATSGKRDEQFF. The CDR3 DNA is TGTGCCAGCAGCTCCGCCGCCACTAGCGGGAAGAGGGATGAGCAGTTCTTC.

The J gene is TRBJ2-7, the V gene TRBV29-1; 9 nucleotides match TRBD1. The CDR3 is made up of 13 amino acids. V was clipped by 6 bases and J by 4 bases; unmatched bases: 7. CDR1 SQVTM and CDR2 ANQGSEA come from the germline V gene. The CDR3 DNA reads TGCAGCGTAGCTACAGGGGGCGCGTACGAGCAGTACTTC. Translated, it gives CSVATGGAYEQYF.

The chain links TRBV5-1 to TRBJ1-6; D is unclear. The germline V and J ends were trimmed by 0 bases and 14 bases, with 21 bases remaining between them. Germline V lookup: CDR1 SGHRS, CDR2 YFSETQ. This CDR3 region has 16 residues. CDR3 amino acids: CASSLDVSGPYGALHF. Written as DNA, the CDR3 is TGCGCCAGCAGCTTGGATGTCAGCGGCCCCTATGGAGCCCTCCACTTT.

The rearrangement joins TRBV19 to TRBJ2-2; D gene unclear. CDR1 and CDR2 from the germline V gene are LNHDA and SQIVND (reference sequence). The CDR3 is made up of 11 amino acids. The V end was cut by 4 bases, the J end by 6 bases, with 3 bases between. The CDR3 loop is CASSTSGELFF. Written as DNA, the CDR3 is TGTGCCAGTAGTACGTCCGGGGAGCTGTTTTTT.

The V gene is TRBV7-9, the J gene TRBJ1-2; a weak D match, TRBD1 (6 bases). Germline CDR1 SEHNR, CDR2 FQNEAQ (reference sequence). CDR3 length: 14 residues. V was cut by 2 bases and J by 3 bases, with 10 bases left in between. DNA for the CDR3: TGTGCCAGCAGCTTATTAACAGGGTACTATGGCTACACCTTC. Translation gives CASSLLTGYYGYTF.

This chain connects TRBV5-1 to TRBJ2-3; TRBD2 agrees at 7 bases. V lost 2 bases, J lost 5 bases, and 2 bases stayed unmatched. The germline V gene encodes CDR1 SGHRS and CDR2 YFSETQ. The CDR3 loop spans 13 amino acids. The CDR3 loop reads CASSLREGDTQYF. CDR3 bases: TGCGCCAGCAGCTTAAGGGAGGGAGATACGCAGTATTTT.

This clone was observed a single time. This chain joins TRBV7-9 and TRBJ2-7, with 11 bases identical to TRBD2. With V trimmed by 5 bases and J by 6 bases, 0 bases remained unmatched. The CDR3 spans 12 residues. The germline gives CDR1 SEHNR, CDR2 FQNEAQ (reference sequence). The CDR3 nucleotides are TGTGCCAGCAGCGGGACTAGCGGCGAGCAGTACTTC. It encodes CASSGTSGEQYF.

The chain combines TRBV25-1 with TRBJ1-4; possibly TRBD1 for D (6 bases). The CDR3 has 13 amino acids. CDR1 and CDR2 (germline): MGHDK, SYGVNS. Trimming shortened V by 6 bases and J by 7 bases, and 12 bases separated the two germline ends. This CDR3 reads CASSYRASEKLFF. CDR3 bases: TGTGCCAGCAGCTACAGGGCGTCTGAAAAACTGTTTTTT.

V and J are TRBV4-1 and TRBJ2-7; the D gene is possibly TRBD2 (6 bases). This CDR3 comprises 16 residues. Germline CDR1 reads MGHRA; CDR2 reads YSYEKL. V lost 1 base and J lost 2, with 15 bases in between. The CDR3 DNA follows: TGCGCCAGCAGCCAAGGTGGGGCTAGCGTCCCCTACGAGCAGTACTTC. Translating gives CASSQGGASVPYEQYF.

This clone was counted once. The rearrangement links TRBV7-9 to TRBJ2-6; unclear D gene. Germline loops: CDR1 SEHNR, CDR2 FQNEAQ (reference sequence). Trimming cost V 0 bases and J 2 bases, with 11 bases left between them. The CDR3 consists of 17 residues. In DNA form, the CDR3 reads TGTGCCAGCAGCTTAGCGATGGAGAACACTGGGGCCAACGTCCTGACTTTC. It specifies CASSLAMENTGANVLTF.

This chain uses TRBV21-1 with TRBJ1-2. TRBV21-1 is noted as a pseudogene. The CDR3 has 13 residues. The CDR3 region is CASSMLRLEGYTF. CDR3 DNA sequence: TGTGCCAGCAGCATGTTGAGACTTGAAGGCTACACCTTC.

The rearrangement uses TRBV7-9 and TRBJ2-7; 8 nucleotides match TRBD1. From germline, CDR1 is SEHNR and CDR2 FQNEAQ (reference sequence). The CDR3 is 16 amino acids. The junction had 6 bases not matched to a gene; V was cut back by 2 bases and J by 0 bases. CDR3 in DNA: TGTGCCAGCAGCTTACCGACAGGGGAGGTCTCCTACGAGCAGTACTTC. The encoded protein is CASSLPTGEVSYEQYF.

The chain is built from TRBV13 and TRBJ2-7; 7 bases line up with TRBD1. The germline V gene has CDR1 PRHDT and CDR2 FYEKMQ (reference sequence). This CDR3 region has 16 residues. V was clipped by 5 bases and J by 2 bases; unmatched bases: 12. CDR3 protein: CASSHTGDGEPYEQYF. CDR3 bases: TGTGCCAGCAGCCACACAGGGGACGGCGAGCCCTACGAGCAGTACTTC. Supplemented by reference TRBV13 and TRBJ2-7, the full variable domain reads AAGVIQSPRHLIKEKRETATLKCYPIPRHDTVYWYQQGPGQDPQFLISFYEKMQSDKGSIPDRFSAQQFSDYHSELNMSSLELGDSALYFCASSHTGDGEPYEQYFGPGTRLTVT.

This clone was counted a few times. CDR3 residues: CASSQVLYSKLFF. The CDR3 DNA sequence: TGCGCCAGCAGCCAAGTTCTTTACAGCAAACTGTTTTTT. V usage is TRBV4-1 and J usage is TRBJ1-4; D not certain. Germline-derived CDR1 and CDR2 are MGHRA and YSYEKL. V gave up 1 base and J gave up 11 bases, with 11 bases separating them. This CDR3 spans 13 amino acids.

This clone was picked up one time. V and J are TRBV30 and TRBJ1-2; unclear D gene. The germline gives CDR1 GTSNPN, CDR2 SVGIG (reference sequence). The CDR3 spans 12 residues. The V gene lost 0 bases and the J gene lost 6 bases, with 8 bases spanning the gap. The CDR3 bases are TGTGCCTGGAGTGTAACGGAGCATGGCTACACCTTC. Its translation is CAWSVTEHGYTF.

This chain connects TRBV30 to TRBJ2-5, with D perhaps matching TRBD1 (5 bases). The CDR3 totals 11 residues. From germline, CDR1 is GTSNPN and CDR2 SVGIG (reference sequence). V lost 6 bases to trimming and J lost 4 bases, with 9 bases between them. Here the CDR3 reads CACGASETQYF. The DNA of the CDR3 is TGTGCCTGTGGGGCATCAGAGACCCAGTACTTC.

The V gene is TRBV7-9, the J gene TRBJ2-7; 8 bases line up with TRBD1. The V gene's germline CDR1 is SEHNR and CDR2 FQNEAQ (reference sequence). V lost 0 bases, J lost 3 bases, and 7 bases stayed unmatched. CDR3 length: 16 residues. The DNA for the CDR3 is TGTGCCAGCAGCTTAGCGAGGACAGGGAACCGCTACGAGCAGTACTTC. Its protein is CASSLARTGNRYEQYF.

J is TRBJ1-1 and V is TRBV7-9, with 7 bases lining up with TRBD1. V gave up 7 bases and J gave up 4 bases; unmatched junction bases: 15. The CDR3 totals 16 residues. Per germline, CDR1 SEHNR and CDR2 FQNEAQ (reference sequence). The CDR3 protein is CASKPGREGAFTEAFF. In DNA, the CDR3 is TGTGCCAGCAAACCCGGGAGAGAGGGGGCTTTCACTGAAGCTTTCTTT.